Below, 8 T cell receptor beta chains from the same sample are listed, as sequenced in a study of cytomegalovirus exposure and HLA in healthy donors. It was with 60 Vbeta and 13 Jbeta primers that the PCR ran. Assay: immunoSEQ multiplex PCR; the TCRdb copy retains only in-frame clones and omits some. This sample has more than 120,000 clones, with more than 75% found just once. Sample: PBMCs. The receptors were gathered from a woman between 40 and 50 years old in good health and CMV-seropositive.

The V gene is TRBV10-2, the J gene TRBJ1-5; tentative D call: TRBD1 (5 bases). Trimming left V 0 bases short and J 4 bases short, with 10 bases between. This CDR3 is 15 amino acids long. From germline, CDR1 is WSHSY and CDR2 SAAADI. The CDR3 DNA reads TGCGCCAGCAGTGAGTCTCGGGCAGGGAATCAGCCCCAGCATTTT. Amino acid sequence: CASSESRAGNQPQHF.

This clone was observed a few times. The chain joins TRBV27 to TRBJ1-2; TRBD1 matches at 9 bases. Per the germline V gene, CDR1 is MNHEY and CDR2 is SMNVEV (reference sequence). The CDR3 is 15 amino acids. Germline trimming cut 4 bases from V and 8 bases from J; bases unmatched to any gene: 11. The CDR3 coding sequence is TGTGCCAGCAGTTCCTATACAGGGGGCAGTCGGGGCTACACCTTC. It yields the protein CASSSYTGGSRGYTF.

This chain uses TRBV7-2 with TRBJ2-2; D might be TRBD1 (5 bases). In germline, CDR1 is SGHTA, CDR2 FQGNSA. The length of the CDR3 is 16 residues. V lost 3 bases and J 4 bases, leaving 15 bases between the germline ends. The chain's CDR3 is CASSLGIGALTGELFF. In nucleotides, the CDR3 is TGTGCCAGCAGCTTGGGGATTGGGGCGCTCACCGGGGAGCTGTTTTTT.

The chain is built from TRBV5-1 and TRBJ2-1; 9 positions agree with TRBD2. The CDR3 runs to 14 residues. Germline values: CDR1 SGHRS, CDR2 YFSETQ. V was clipped by 4 bases and J by 10 bases; unmatched bases: 9. DNA for the CDR3: TGCGCCAGCAGCGCGGCTAGCGGGGTTCGCGAGCAGTTCTTC. This translates into CASSAASGVREQFF.

This clone was recorded at least ten times. The gene calls are TRBV2 and TRBJ1-5; weak D call: TRBD1 (5 bases). With 1 base removed from V and 7 bases from J, the gap between germline ends came to 8 bases. CDR1 SNHLY and CDR2 FYNNEI come from the germline V gene. The CDR3 runs 13 residues. The CDR3 protein is CASSEEGIQPQHF. The CDR3 DNA reads TGTGCCAGCAGTGAAGAGGGGATACAGCCCCAGCATTTT. The full variable domain, rest sourced from reference TRBV2 and TRBJ1-5, is EPEVTQTPSHQVTQMGQEVILRCVPISNHLYFYWYRQILGQKVEFLVSFYNNEISEKSEIFDDQFSVERPDGSNFTLKIRSTKLEDSAMYFCASSEEGIQPQHFGDGTRLSIL.

The chain is built from TRBV6-5 and TRBJ1-1, with D unresolved. The V end lost 5 bases, the J end lost 5 bases, and 15 bases lay between the germline ends. The CDR3 spans 14 residues. Per germline, CDR1 MNHEY and CDR2 SVGAGI. The DNA of the CDR3 is TGTGCCAGCAGTCCTGGACCCAGCGGGACTGAAGCTTTCTTT. This sequence encodes CASSPGPSGTEAFF.

This clone was seen only a few times. The chain carries TRBV5-4 and TRBJ1-1; TRBD1 is a possible D gene (6 bases). Germline CDR1 reads SGHNT; CDR2 reads YYREEE (reference sequence). Trimming removed 4 bases from V and 1 base from J, with 17 bases in between. This CDR3 has 16 residues. In nucleotides, the CDR3 is TGTGCCAGCAGCGCGGCGGGGGGCGCCGAGAACACTGAAGCTTTCTTT. Protein product: CASSAAGGAENTEAFF. The entire variable domain, with the rest obtained from reference TRBV5-4 and TRBJ1-1, is as follows: ETGVTQSPTHLIKTRGQQVTLRCSSQSGHNTVSWYQQALGQGPQFIFQYYREEENGRGNFPPRFSGLQFPNYSSELNVNALELDDSALYLCASSAAGGAENTEAFFGQGTRLTVV.

This chain connects TRBV10-3 to TRBJ2-1; 15 bases are a match to TRBD2. The ends lost 7 bases at V and 9 bases at J; junction bases unmatched: 7. The CDR3 consists of 15 residues. Germline CDR1 reads ENHRY; CDR2 reads SYGVKD. The CDR3 sequence is CAITWTSGREAEQFF. CDR3 DNA: TGTGCCATCACTTGGACTAGCGGGAGGGAAGCTGAGCAGTTCTTC.